These 23 T cell receptor beta chains originate from one sample sequenced in a study of OX40 agonist ivuxolimab in advanced cancers. Receptor libraries were prepared by the immunoSEQ multiplex PCR assay. TCRdb provides this immuneACCESS table in a form limited to in-frame rearrangements. Some clones are lacking; in checked studies, under half of them reflect an unresolved V gene, and why the rest are absent is not known. The sample yields 51,000 or so clones; roughly 78% were counted once. Under 2% of the sample rests with the top ten. Sequences were derived from CD4+ or CD8+ T cells sorted from blood, sampled in a trial of the OX40 agonist ivuxolimab. These receptor sequences come from an adult with an advanced solid tumor such as melanoma, head and neck, liver or kidney cancer.

In regard to this clone: Its ends do not fully match the called genes, so a read error is possible. The gene calls are TRBV20-1 and TRBJ1-2; D unclear. The CDR3 loop spans 8 amino acids. Germline CDR1 DFQATT, CDR2 SNEGSKA (reference sequence). The CDR3 DNA is TGCAGTGCGGGCAGCGGATCATTC. It is translated as CSAGSGSF.

This clone was detected a few times. The chain has TRBV7-8 and TRBJ2-2; unclear D gene. The V end was cut by 5 bases, the J end by 0 bases, with 13 bases between. Looked up from germline, CDR1 is SGHVS and CDR2 is FQNEAQ. The CDR3 is 16 residues long. The chain's CDR3 is CASSPVLSTNTGELFF. The CDR3 coding sequence is TGTGCCAGCAGCCCCGTCTTATCTACGAACACCGGGGAGCTGTTTTTT. The variable domain in full, completed from reference TRBV7-8 and TRBJ2-2, reads GAGVSQSPRYKVAKRGQDVALRCDPISGHVSLFWYQQALGQGPEFLTYFQNEAQLDKSGLPSDRFFAERPEGSVSTLKIQRTQQEDSAVYLCASSPVLSTNTGELFFGEGSRLTVL.

The chain is built from TRBV20-1 and TRBJ2-1; a possible D gene is TRBD2 (5 bases). The CDR3 extends over 11 amino acids. Germline CDR1 DFQATT, CDR2 SNEGSKA (reference sequence). V was clipped by 0 bases and J by 14 bases, with 11 bases between them. The CDR3 is CSARDRETEFF. The CDR3 nucleotides read TGCAGTGCTAGAGATCGGGAAACAGAGTTCTTC.

The chain recombines TRBV28 with TRBJ1-1, with D possibly TRBD1 on 6 matching bases. The germline CDR1 and CDR2 sequences are MDHEN and SYDVKM. Trimming removed 5 bases at V and 2 bases at J, with 15 bases between. This CDR3 has 15 amino acids. CDR3 amino acids: CASSPGDRVNTEAFF. As DNA, the CDR3 is TGTGCCAGCAGTCCAGGGGACCGGGTAAACACTGAAGCTTTCTTT. Based on the CDR3 plus reference TRBV28 and TRBJ1-1, the full variable domain is DVKVTQSSRYLVKRTGEKVFLECVQDMDHENMFWYRQDPGLGLRLIYFSYDVKMKEKGDIPEGYSVSREKKERFSLILESASTNQTSMYLCASSPGDRVNTEAFFGQGTRLTVV.

This clone appeared once. The chain employs TRBV18 and TRBJ1-1; D possibly corresponds to TRBD1 (5 bases). Germline lookup yields CDR1 KGHSH and CDR2 LQKENI. The CDR3 runs 15 residues. Trimming cost V 8 bases and J 0 bases, with 16 bases left between them. CDR3 coding DNA: TGTGCCAGCCTTAGGGGATCACCCTTGAACACTGAAGCTTTCTTT. Its protein product is CASLRGSPLNTEAFF. The variable domain in full, completed from reference TRBV18 and TRBJ1-1, reads NAGVMQNPRHLVRRRGQEARLRCSPMKGHSHVYWYRQLPEEGLKFMVYLQKENIIDESGMPKERFSAEFPKEGPSILRIQQVVRGDSAAYFCASLRGSPLNTEAFFGQGTRLTVV.

This rearrangement joins TRBV11-2 to TRBJ2-2; 8 bases line up with TRBD2. The CDR3 is made up of 15 amino acids. V dropped 4 bases and J dropped 4; count of bases not matched to a gene: 5. Germline values: CDR1 SGHAT, CDR2 FQNNGV. The CDR3 coding sequence is TGTGCCAGCAGCTCGACCGGGACTAGCACCGGGGAGCTGTTTTTT. Translating gives CASSSTGTSTGELFF.

This clone appeared once. CDR3 in amino acids: CASSRRLTGQGSSGNTIYF. For the CDR3, the DNA is TGTGCCAGCAGCAGACGTCTCACGGGACAGGGAAGCTCTGGAAACACCATATATTTT. This chain uses TRBV14 with TRBJ1-3; TRBD1 matches at 9 bases. The germline CDR1 and CDR2 sequences are SGHDN and FVKESK. The CDR3 contains 19 residues. Trimming at V came to 5 bases and at J to 0 bases, leaving 14 bases not matched to a gene.

V gene TRBV7-3 combines with J gene TRBJ2-5; the D gene is possibly TRBD1 (5 bases). Per the germline V gene, CDR1 is SGHTA and CDR2 is FQGTGA. The CDR3 totals 15 residues. Deletions cut 2 bases from V and 5 bases from J, with 15 bases between. The CDR3 sequence: CASSLSPDPGETQYF. DNA of the CDR3: TGTGCCAGCAGCTTATCTCCCGATCCAGGGGAGACCCAGTACTTC.

In this sample, this clone turned up a few times. The J gene is TRBJ2-2, the V gene TRBV5-4; a weak D match, TRBD2 (6 bases). The V gene lost 5 bases and the J gene lost 0 bases, with 11 bases spanning the gap. This CDR3 is built from 15 residues. Germline V lookup: CDR1 SGHNT, CDR2 YYREEE (reference sequence). The CDR3 bases are TGTGCCAGCAGATTAGGGACTTCGAACACCGGGGAGCTGTTTTTT. This translates into CASRLGTSNTGELFF. The variable domain in full, completed from reference TRBV5-4 and TRBJ2-2, reads ETGVTQSPTHLIKTRGQQVTLRCSSQSGHNTVSWYQQALGQGPQFIFQYYREEENGRGNFPPRFSGLQFPNYSSELNVNALELDDSALYLCASRLGTSNTGELFFGEGSRLTVL.

This clone is judged medium-sized. V and J are TRBV30 and TRBJ2-5; 8 bases align to TRBD2. The length of the CDR3 is 13 residues. From germline, CDR1 is GTSNPN and CDR2 SVGIG (reference sequence). Trimming at V came to 3 bases and at J to 7 bases, leaving 7 bases not matched to a gene. This CDR3 reads CAWRKSGGGTQYF. The CDR3 nucleotides are TGTGCCTGGAGGAAAAGCGGGGGTGGGACCCAGTACTTC.

This rearrangement joins TRBV5-4 to TRBJ2-5; 8 nucleotides align to TRBD2. CDR3 length: 14 residues. Germline V gives CDR1 SGHNT, CDR2 YYREEE (reference sequence). J was trimmed by 5 bases and V by 0 bases; bases with no gene match: 3. Written as DNA, the CDR3 is TGTGCCAGCAGCTTGGACGGGAGGGCCGAGACCCAGTACTTC. Protein product: CASSLDGRAETQYF. Variable domain in full (rest from reference TRBV5-4 and TRBJ2-5): ETGVTQSPTHLIKTRGQQVTLRCSSQSGHNTVSWYQQALGQGPQFIFQYYREEENGRGNFPPRFSGLQFPNYSSELNVNALELDDSALYLCASSLDGRAETQYFGPGTRLLVL.

The chain joins TRBV10-1 to TRBJ2-1; 12 bases align to TRBD2. With V trimmed by 2 bases and J by 8 bases, 4 bases remained unmatched. This CDR3 region has 15 residues. The germline CDR1 and CDR2 sequences are WNHNN and SYGVQD (reference sequence). CDR3 sequence reads: CASSEGLAGTDEQFF. In nucleotides, the CDR3 is TGCGCCAGCAGTGAGGGACTAGCGGGAACCGATGAGCAGTTCTTC.

The J gene is TRBJ2-7, the V gene TRBV5-1; 7 bases line up with TRBD1. The germline V gene has CDR1 SGHRS and CDR2 YFSETQ. V lost 5 bases and J lost 2; bases outside the gene matches: 7. This CDR3 comprises 14 residues. The CDR3 spells CASSPDRVPYEQYF. The DNA for the CDR3 is TGCGCCAGCAGTCCAGACAGGGTGCCCTACGAGCAGTACTTC. Looking up the rest from reference TRBV5-1 and TRBJ2-7 gives the full variable domain: KAGVTQTPRYLIKTRGQQVTLSCSPISGHRSVSWYQQTPGQGLQFLFEYFSETQRNKGNFPGRFSGRQFSNSRSEMNVSTLELGDSALYLCASSPDRVPYEQYFGPGTRLTVT.

V gene TRBV29-1 combines with J gene TRBJ2-2; D is possibly TRBD1 (6 bases). CDR1 and CDR2 (germline): SQVTM, ANQGSEA. The CDR3 spans 13 residues. With 4 bases removed from V and 4 bases from J, the gap between germline ends came to 10 bases. The CDR3 DNA reads TGCAGCGTTGTAGTCAGGGGCACCGGGGAGCTGTTTTTT. Translated: CSVVVRGTGELFF.

The chain employs TRBV29-1 and TRBJ1-4, with 7 bases aligning to TRBD1. The trim removed 6 bases at V and 5 bases at J, leaving 9 bases unmatched. Germline V lookup: CDR1 SQVTM, CDR2 ANQGSEA. This CDR3 is built from 14 residues. CDR3 nucleotides: TGCAGCGTGTCGACGGGACAGCGAAATGAAAAACTGTTTTTT. Translated: CSVSTGQRNEKLFF.

This chain uses TRBV6-5 with TRBJ1-6; D unclear. This CDR3 spans 15 amino acids. Germline CDR1 MNHEY, CDR2 SVGAGI. Trimming removed 5 bases from V and 7 bases from J, with 15 bases in between. The CDR3 bases are TGTGCCAGCAGTCCTCGCGACGGCGGCAATTCACCCCTCCACTTT. It codes for CASSPRDGGNSPLHF.

The table lists this clone with a few counts. This chain connects TRBV13 to TRBJ2-7; TRBD2 might be the D (6 bases). The CDR3 is 14 residues long. V shed 3 bases and J shed 6 bases, with 15 bases lying between them. Germline CDR1 and CDR2: PRHDT and FYEKMQ (reference sequence). CDR3 region: CASSLSRGSSEQYF. CDR3 sequence (DNA): TGTGCCAGCAGCTTGTCCCGGGGGTCTAGCGAGCAGTACTTC.

The chain employs TRBV2 and TRBJ2-1; no clear D. Trimming stripped 7 bases from V and 4 bases from J, with 11 bases between. The CDR3 is made up of 13 amino acids. The germline V gene encodes CDR1 SNHLY and CDR2 FYNNEI. The CDR3 sequence is CASTEGVYNEQFF. CDR3 sequence (DNA): TGTGCCAGCACCGAAGGTGTTTACAATGAGCAGTTCTTC.

This clone was recorded a few times. This chain connects TRBV6-5 to TRBJ1-1; D may be TRBD1 (6 bases). The germline V and J ends were trimmed by 5 bases and 5 bases, with 15 bases remaining between them. The CDR3 consists of 14 residues. Germline loops: CDR1 MNHEY, CDR2 SVGAGI. The CDR3 sequence: CASSPRQALTEAFF. The CDR3 DNA reads TGTGCCAGCAGTCCGAGACAGGCCCTGACTGAAGCTTTCTTT.

The CDR3 coding sequence is TGTGCCAGCTCCGTTAGTACGCAGTATTTT. Protein product: CASSVSTQYF. The chain couples TRBV2 to TRBJ2-3; no clear D. The germline CDR1 and CDR2 sequences are SNHLY and FYNNEI. V lost 8 bases and J 8 bases, leaving 8 bases between the germline ends. CDR3 length equals 10 residues.

The chain links TRBV11-2 to TRBJ2-3; D may be TRBD2 (5 bases). Germline V lookup: CDR1 SGHAT, CDR2 FQNNGV. CDR3 size: 13 residues. Trimming pared 1 base from V and 5 bases from J, leaving 7 bases between. CDR3 DNA: TGTGCCAGCAGCTTAGCAGAGGGAGATACGCAGTATTTT. Residues: CASSLAEGDTQYF.

The gene calls are TRBV28 and TRBJ1-6, with 7 bases that match TRBD1. Germline V gene data show CDR1 as MDHEN and CDR2 as SYDVKM. Trimming took 6 bases from V and 1 from J; bases not matched to a gene: 6. The CDR3 spans 16 residues. The CDR3 protein is CASSPEGASYNSPLHF. CDR3 bases: TGTGCCAGCAGCCCCGAGGGGGCATCCTATAATTCACCCCTCCACTTT.

This clone was counted between two and nine times. The chain is built from TRBV11-2 and TRBJ2-2, with D possibly being TRBD1 (5 bases). Trimming took 4 bases from V and 5 from J, leaving 11 bases between them. Per the germline V gene, CDR1 is SGHAT and CDR2 is FQNNGV. This CDR3 has 14 residues. Here the CDR3 reads CASSSVRTTGELFF. DNA for the CDR3: TGTGCCAGCAGCTCAGTTCGGACAACCGGGGAGCTGTTTTTT. The full variable domain, with the rest looked up from reference TRBV11-2 and TRBJ2-2, is EAGVAQSPRYKIIEKRQSVAFWCNPISGHATLYWYQQILGQGPKLLIQFQNNGVVDDSQLPKDRFSAERLKGVDSTLKIQPAKLEDSAVYLCASSSVRTTGELFFGEGSRLTVL.